Shown below are 7 T cell receptor beta chains from a single sample sequenced in a study of CD8 T cells in Susac syndrome. RNA totalling about 0.45 to 1 ug underwent reverse transcription with random hexamers. TCRdb re-called the immunoSEQ multiplex PCR reads with MiXCR, one entry per CDR3 protein. The sample lists under 95,000 distinct CDR3 sequences; 85% to 95% were seen once. Sequencing was carried out using CD8+ T cells from PBMCs. These receptors originate from a human donor with Susac syndrome.

This clonotype was seen a few times. The J gene is TRBJ1-4, the V gene TRBV5-4; D is unresolved. CDR1 and CDR2 from the germline V gene are SGHNT and YYREEE (reference sequence). The CDR3 contains 16 residues. V was clipped by 2 bases and J by 0 bases, with 11 bases between them. CDR3 in amino acids: CASSFGVPATNEKLFF. DNA for the CDR3: TGTGCCAGCAGCTTTGGGGTCCCCGCAACTAATGAAAAACTGTTTTTT.

The V and J genes are TRBV15 and TRBJ2-1; D may correspond to TRBD1 or TRBD2 (5 bases each). The V end was cut by 5 bases, the J end by 5 bases, with 13 bases between. Germline values: CDR1 LNHNV, CDR2 YYDKDF (reference sequence). This CDR3 has 14 amino acids. The CDR3 DNA follows: TGTGCCACCAGCTCGCTAGGGGAGAACAATGAGCAGTTCTTC. This sequence encodes CATSSLGENNEQFF.

The chain recombines TRBV20-1 with TRBJ2-1; the match to TRBD2 covers 11 bases. The V segment lost 5 bases and the J segment 3 bases; nucleotides outside the gene matches: 6. This CDR3 has 15 amino acids. The germline V gene encodes CDR1 DFQATT and CDR2 SNEGSKA (reference sequence). CDR3 region: CSAPSGLAVYNEQFF. CDR3 DNA sequence: TGCAGTGCTCCCTCGGGACTAGCGGTCTACAATGAGCAGTTCTTC.

The chain has TRBV5-4 and TRBJ1-1; TRBD1 aligns across 7 bases. CDR3 length equals 13 residues. V was clipped by 4 bases and J by 1 base; unmatched bases: 1. CDR1 is SGHNT, CDR2 YYREEE, per germline (reference sequence). This chain's CDR3 is CASSGDRNTEAFF. The CDR3 DNA reads TGTGCCAGCAGCGGGGACAGGAACACTGAAGCTTTCTTT.

As DNA, the CDR3 is TGTGCCAGCAGTTACGGCACGTATGGCTACACCTTC. Protein sequence: CASSYGTYGYTF. The chain recombines TRBV6-2 or TRBV6-3 with TRBJ1-2; D gene unclear. The CDR3 contains 12 residues. Germline lookup yields CDR1 MNHEY and CDR2 SVGEGT. V lost 2 bases and J 5 bases, leaving 6 bases between the germline ends.

This chain links TRBV30 with TRBJ2-5, with D perhaps matching TRBD1 (5 bases). The length of the CDR3 is 11 residues. The V gene lost 5 bases and the J gene lost 5 bases, with 9 bases spanning the gap. Per the germline V gene, CDR1 is GTSNPN and CDR2 is SVGIG (reference sequence). In DNA form, the CDR3 reads TGTGCCTGGGGGGCAGGGGAGACCCAGTACTTC. Translation: CAWGAGETQYF.

The rearrangement uses TRBV6-1 and TRBJ1-2; D may be TRBD1 (5 bases). Germline CDR1 and CDR2: MNHNS and SASEGT. This CDR3 has 19 residues. Trimming shortened V by 2 bases and J by 3 bases, and 25 bases separated the two germline ends. CDR3 sequence: CASSENLGRFVQGDYGYTF. As DNA, the CDR3 is TGTGCCAGCAGTGAAAATCTGGGCCGGTTTGTCCAGGGAGACTATGGCTACACCTTC.